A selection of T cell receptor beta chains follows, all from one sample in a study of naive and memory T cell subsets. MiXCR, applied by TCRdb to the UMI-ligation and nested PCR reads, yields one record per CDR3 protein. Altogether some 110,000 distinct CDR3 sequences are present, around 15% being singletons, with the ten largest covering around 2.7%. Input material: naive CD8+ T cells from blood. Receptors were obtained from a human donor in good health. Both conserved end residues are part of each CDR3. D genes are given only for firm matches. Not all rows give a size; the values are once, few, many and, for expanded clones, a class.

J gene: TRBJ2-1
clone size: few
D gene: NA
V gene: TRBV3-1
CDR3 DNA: TGTGCCAGCAGCCAAAAGTTACGGGCTCCGTACAATGAGCAGTTCTTC
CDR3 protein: CASSQKLRAPYNEQFF

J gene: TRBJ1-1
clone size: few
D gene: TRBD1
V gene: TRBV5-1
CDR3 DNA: TGCGCCAGCAGCCCGACAGGGAGGGGCACTGAAGCTTTCTTT
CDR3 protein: CASSPTGRGTEAFF

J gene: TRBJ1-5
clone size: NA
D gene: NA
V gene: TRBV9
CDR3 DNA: TGTGCCAGCAGCGTTAGCGACCGTGACAATCAGCCCCAGCATTTT
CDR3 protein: CASSVSDRDNQPQHF

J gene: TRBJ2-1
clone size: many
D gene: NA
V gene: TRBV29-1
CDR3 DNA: TGCAGCGTAGTAGCGGCCAACTCCTACAATGAGCAGTTCTTC
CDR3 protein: CSVVAANSYNEQFF

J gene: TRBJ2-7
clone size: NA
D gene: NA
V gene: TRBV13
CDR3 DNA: TGTGCCAGCAGCTCCCGGTCTTTAGAGGACGAGCAGTACTTC
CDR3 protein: CASSSRSLEDEQYF

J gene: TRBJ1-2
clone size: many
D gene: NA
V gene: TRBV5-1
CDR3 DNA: TGCGCCAGCAGCTTTGTGGGTTCCTATGGCTACACCTTC
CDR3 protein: CASSFVGSYGYTF

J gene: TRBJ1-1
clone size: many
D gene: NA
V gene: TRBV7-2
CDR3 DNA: TGTGCCAGCAGCCGACAAGACCCCCTTATGAACACTGAAGCTTTCTTT
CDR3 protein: CASSRQDPLMNTEAFF

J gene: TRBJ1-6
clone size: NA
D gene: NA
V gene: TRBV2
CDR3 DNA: TGTGCCAGCAGTCGACAGCCCGAGGGCAATTCACCCCTCCACTTT
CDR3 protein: CASSRQPEGNSPLHF

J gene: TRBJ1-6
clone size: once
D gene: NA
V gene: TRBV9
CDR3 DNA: TGTGCCAGCAGCGTAGTAGGGGATCGGTCACCCCTCCACTTT
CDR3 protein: CASSVVGDRSPLHF

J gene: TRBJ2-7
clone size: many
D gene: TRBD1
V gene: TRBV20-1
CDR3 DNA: TGCAGTGTCCCGCGACAGGGATCCTACGAGCAGTACTTC
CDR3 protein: CSVPRQGSYEQYF

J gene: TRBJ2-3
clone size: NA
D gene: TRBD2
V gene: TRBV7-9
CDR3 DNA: TGTGCCAGCAGACGGACTAGCGGTATCACAGATACGCAGTATTTT
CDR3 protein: CASRRTSGITDTQYF

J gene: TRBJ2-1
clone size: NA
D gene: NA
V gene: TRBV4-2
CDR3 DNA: TGTGCCAGCAGCCAAGTTCCTAGCCAGGGGGAGGATGAGCAGTTCTTC
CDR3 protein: CASSQVPSQGEDEQFF

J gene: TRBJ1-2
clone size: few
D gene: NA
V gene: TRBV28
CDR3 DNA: TGTGCCAGCAGTTTACTGCAGGGCTATGGCTACACCTTC
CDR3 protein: CASSLLQGYGYTF

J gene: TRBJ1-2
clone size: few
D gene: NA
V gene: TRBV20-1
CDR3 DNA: TGCAGTGCTAGAGACCTCCAGGGACGCTTGGGTGGCTACACCTTC
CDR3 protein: CSARDLQGRLGGYTF

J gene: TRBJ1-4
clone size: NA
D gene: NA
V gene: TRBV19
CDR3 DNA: TGTGCCAGTAGCGACCGATCAACTAATGAAAAACTGTTTTTT
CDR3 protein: CASSDRSTNEKLFF

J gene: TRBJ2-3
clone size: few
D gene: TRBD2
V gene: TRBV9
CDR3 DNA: TGTGCCAGCAGCGCGCCGGGACTAGCTGACACAGATACGCAGTATTTT
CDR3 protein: CASSAPGLADTDTQYF

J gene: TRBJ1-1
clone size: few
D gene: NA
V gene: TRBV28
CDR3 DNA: TGTGCCAGCAGTGGGAACCTCGAAGCTTTCTTT
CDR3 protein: CASSGNLEAFF

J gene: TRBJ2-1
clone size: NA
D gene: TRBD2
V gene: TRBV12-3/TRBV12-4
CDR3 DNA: TGTGCCAGCAATCCGGGACTAGCGGAAGAGCAGTTCTTC
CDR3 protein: CASNPGLAEEQFF

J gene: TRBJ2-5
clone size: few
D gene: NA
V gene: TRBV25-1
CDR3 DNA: TGTGCCAGCAGAACCCAAAACCCGGTCGGCCAACCCCAAGAGACCCAGTACTTC
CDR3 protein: CASRTQNPVGQPQETQYF

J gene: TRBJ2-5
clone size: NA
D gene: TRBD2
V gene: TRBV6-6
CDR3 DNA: TGTGCCAGCAGTTACATGGGGGGGGGAGAGACCCAGTACTTC
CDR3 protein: CASSYMGGGETQYF

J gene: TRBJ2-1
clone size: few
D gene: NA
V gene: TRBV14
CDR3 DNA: TGTGCCAGCAGCCAACCACAGTACAATGAGCAGTTCTTC
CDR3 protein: CASSQPQYNEQFF

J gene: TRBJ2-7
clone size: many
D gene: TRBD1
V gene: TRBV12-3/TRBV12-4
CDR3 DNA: TGTGCCAGCAGTAAGCTGGACAGGAGCTACGAGCAGTACTTC
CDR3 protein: CASSKLDRSYEQYF

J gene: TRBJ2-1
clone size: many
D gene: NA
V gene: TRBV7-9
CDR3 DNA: TGTGCCAGCACAGGGGACTCCTACAATGAGCAGTTCTTC
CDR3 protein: CASTGDSYNEQFF

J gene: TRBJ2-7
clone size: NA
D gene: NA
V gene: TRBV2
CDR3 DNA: TGTGCCAGCAGCGGAACAGGCCCCTACGAGCAGTACTTC
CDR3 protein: CASSGTGPYEQYF

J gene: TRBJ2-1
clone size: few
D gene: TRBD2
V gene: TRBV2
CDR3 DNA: TGTGCCAGCAGACTAGCGGGGGGAACCAATGAGCAGTTCTTC
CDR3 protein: CASRLAGGTNEQFF

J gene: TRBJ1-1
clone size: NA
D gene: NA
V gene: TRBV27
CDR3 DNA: TGTGCCAGCAGTATGGGCACTGAAGCTTTCTTT
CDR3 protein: CASSMGTEAFF

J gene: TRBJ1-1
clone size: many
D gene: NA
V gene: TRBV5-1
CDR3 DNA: TGCGCCTTACGTGCGGGGTTGATAAACACTGAAGCTTTCTTT
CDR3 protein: CALRAGLINTEAFF

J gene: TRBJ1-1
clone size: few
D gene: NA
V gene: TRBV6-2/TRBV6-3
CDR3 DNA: TGTGCCAGCGTGGGGGGGATGAACACTGAAGCTTTCTTT
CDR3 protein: CASVGGMNTEAFF

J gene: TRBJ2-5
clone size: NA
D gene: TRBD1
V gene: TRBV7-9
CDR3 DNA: TGTGCCAGCAGCTTCTCCGGGACAGAGGAAGAGACCCAGTACTTC
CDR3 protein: CASSFSGTEEETQYF

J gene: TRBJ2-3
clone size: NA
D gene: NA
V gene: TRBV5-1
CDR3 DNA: TGCGCCAGCAGCTTGGCGGCCTATAGCCCCAAAAAAACGGATACGCAGTATTTT
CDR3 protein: CASSLAAYSPKKTDTQYF

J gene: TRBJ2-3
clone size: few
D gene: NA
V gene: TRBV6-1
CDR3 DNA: TGTGCCAGCAGTGAGGGGTGGCTATTGGGCACAGATACGCAGTATTTT
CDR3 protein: CASSEGWLLGTDTQYF

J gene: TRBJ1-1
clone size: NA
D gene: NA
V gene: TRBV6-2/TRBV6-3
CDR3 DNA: TGTGCCAGCAGTTACCACAGTAGCACTGAAGCTTTCTTT
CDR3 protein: CASSYHSSTEAFF

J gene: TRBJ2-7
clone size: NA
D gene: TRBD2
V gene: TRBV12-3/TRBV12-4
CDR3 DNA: TGTGCCAGCAGTCTAGCGGGGGTTCTCTACGAGCAGTACTTC
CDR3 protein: CASSLAGVLYEQYF

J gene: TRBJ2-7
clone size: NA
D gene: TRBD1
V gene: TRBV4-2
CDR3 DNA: TGTGCCAGCAGCCAACCCCGGACAGGGGGCTACGAGCAGTACTTC
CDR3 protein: CASSQPRTGGYEQYF

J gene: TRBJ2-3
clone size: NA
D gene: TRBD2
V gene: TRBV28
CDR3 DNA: TGTGCCAGCAGTACCTTACTAGCGGATACGCAGTATTTT
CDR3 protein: CASSTLLADTQYF

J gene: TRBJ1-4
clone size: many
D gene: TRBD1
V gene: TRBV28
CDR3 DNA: TGTGCCAGCAGTTTATACCCTGAACTACAGGGGGCAACTAATGAAAAACTGTTTTTT
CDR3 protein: CASSLYPELQGATNEKLFF

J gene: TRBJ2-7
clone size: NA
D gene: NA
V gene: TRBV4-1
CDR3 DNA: TGCGCCAGCAGCCCCGACGGAACCCCGGGAGACGAGCAGTACTTC
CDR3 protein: CASSPDGTPGDEQYF

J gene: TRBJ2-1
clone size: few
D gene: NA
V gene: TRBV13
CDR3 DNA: TGTGCCAGCAGCTTCGGTGAGGGGGGAACCTACAATGAGCAGTTCTTC
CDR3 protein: CASSFGEGGTYNEQFF

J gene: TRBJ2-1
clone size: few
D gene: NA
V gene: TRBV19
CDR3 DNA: TGTGCCAGTAGTATAGGGTTCGGTCTGGTGAATGAGCAGTTCTTC
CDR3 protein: CASSIGFGLVNEQFF

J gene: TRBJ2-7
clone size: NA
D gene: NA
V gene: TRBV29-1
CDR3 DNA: TGCAGCGTTATGATCGTGACACAACCCTCCTACGAGCAGTACTTC
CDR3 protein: CSVMIVTQPSYEQYF

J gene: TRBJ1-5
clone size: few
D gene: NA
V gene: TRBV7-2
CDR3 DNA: TGTGCCAGCAGCTTAGGGGTTTCTCAGCCCCAGCATTTT
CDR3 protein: CASSLGVSQPQHF

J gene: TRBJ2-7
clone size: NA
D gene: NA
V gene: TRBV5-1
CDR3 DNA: TGCGCCAGCAGCTTGGGGTCAGGACCCTACGAGCAGTACTTC
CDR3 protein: CASSLGSGPYEQYF

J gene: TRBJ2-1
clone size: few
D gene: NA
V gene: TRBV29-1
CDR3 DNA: TGCAGCGTTGTGGCGGGAACGTACAATGAGCAGTTCTTC
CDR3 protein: CSVVAGTYNEQFF

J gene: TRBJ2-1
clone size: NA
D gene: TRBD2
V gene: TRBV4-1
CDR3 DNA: TGCGCCAGCAGCCAAGATCCGCTAGCGGGAGTCAATGAGCAGTTCTTC
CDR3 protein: CASSQDPLAGVNEQFF

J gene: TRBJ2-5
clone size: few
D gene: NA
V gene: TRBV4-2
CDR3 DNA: TGTGCCAGCAGCCAAGATCGCTTGGGCCGGGAGACCCAGTACTTC
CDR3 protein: CASSQDRLGRETQYF

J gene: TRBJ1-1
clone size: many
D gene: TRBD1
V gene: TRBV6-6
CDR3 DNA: TGTGCCAGCAGTTACCCGGACAGGGAAACTGAAGCTTTCTTT
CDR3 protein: CASSYPDRETEAFF

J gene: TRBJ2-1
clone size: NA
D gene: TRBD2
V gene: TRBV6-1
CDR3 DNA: TGTGCCAGCGGGACTAGGGGTTTCTATGAGCAGTTCTTC
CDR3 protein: CASGTRGFYEQFF